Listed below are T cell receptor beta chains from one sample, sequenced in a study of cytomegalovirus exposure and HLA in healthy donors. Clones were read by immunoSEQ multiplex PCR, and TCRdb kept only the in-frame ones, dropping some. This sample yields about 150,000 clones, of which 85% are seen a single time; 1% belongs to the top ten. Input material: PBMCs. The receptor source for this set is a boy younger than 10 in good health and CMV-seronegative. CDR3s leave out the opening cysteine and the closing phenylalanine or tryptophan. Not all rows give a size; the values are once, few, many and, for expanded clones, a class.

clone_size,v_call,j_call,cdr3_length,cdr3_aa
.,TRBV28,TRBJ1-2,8,ASSSNYYT
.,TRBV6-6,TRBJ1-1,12,ASSPRRENTEAF
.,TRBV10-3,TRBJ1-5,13,AISERAGGNQPQH
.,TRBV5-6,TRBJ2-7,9,ASSFRQEQY
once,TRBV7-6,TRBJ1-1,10,ASSDALPGAF
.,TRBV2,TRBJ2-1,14,ASRKGLAGAGDEQF
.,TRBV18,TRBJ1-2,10,ASSGQSGGYT
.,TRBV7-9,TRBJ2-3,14,SSSYRDGRSTDTQY
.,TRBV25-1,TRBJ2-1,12,ASSEKLGVDEQF
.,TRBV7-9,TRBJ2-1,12,ASSGASSYNEQF
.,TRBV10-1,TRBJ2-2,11,ASSTSNTGELF
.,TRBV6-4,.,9,ASRPHYEQY
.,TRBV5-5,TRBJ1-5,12,ASSLAGGGQPQH
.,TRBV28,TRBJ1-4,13,ASSRRTGGEEKLF
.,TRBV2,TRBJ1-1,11,ASSKDLNTEAF
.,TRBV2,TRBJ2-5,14,ASSEAGQSFQETQY
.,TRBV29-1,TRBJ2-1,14,SVEGRPGQGPDEQF
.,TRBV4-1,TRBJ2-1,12,ASSQREKLAGQF
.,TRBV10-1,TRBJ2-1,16,ASTPGGGLAGRGNEQF
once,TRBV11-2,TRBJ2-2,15,ASSLEQTGDHTGELF
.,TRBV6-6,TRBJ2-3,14,ASSYERGGLTDTQY
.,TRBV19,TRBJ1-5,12,ASSIDRGTQPQH
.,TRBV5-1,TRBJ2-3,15,ASSEGLAGQGADTQY
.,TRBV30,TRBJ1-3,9,AWAGGNTIY
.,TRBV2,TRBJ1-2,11,ASRVERAGGYT
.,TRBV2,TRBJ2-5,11,ASSGGMQETQY
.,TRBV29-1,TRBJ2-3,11,SVSGTGTDTQY
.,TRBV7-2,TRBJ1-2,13,ASSLVGAGVIGYT
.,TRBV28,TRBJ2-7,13,ASSPTSGTSYEQY
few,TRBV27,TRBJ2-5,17,ASSPGTIQGTGFVETQY
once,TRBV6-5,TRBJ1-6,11,ASSYPEPITLH
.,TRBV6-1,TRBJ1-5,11,ASRSSSNQPQH
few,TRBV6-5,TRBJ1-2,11,ASNDRGNYGYT
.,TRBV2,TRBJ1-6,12,ASSGQGAFSPLH
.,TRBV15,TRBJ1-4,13,ATSRDQGDNEKLF
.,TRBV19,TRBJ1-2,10,ASSRRGYGYT
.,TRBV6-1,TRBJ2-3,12,ATLSGVGADTQY
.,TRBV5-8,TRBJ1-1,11,ASSPTGNTEAF
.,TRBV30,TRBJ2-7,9,ALDRGYEQY
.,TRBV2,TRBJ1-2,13,ASSVGQGANYGYT